A single sample is the source of the 30 T cell receptor beta chains below, sequenced in a study of control samples from healthy donors and cancer patients. Produced via immunoSEQ multiplex PCR; TCRdb's table is partial and in-frame only. The sample includes about 160,000 clones, 70% to 90% of them seen just once. Material: blood. Every receptor here comes from a man aged 25 to 40 in good health.

The chain links TRBV25-1 to TRBJ2-2; possibly TRBD1 or TRBD2 for D (5 bases each). V lost 8 bases and J lost 5, with 12 bases in between. This CDR3 is 13 amino acids long. Germline assignment: CDR1 MGHDK and CDR2 SYGVNS. The CDR3 DNA reads as TGTGCCAGCGATATTGGGGGAACCGGGGAGCTGTTTTTT. Translated: CASDIGGTGELFF.

The chain recombines TRBV7-3 with TRBJ2-6; 12 bases line up with TRBD1. V gave up 5 bases and J gave up 1 base; unmatched junction bases: 15. The germline V gene has CDR1 SGHTA and CDR2 FQGTGA. The CDR3 contains 21 residues. CDR3 protein: CASSHSGGPGQGASGANVLTF. The DNA of the CDR3 is TGTGCCAGCAGCCACAGCGGGGGCCCGGGACAGGGGGCGTCTGGGGCCAACGTCCTGACTTTC.

The rearrangement joins TRBV9 to TRBJ2-1; the match to TRBD1 covers 8 bases. Losses at the gene ends were 8 bases for V and 7 bases for J; bases not matched to a gene: 11. Looked up from germline, CDR1 is SGDLS and CDR2 is YYNGEE. CDR3 length: 14 amino acids. CDR3 amino acids: CASNPGGGNNEQFF. The CDR3 DNA reads TGTGCCAGTAACCCAGGGGGCGGGAATAATGAGCAGTTCTTC. The complete variable domain, with remaining parts taken from reference TRBV9 and TRBJ2-1, reads DSGVTQTPKHLITATGQRVTLRCSPRSGDLSVYWYQQSLDQGLQFLIQYYNGEERAKGNILERFSAQQFPDLHSELNLSSLELGDSALYFCASNPGGGNNEQFFGPGTRLTVL.

The genes are TRBV6-5 and TRBJ1-1; unclear D gene. This CDR3 is 15 amino acids long. The V gene lost 2 bases and the J gene lost 2 bases, with 12 bases spanning the gap. Germline V gives CDR1 MNHEY, CDR2 SVGAGI. In DNA form, the CDR3 reads TGTGCCAGCAGTTACAAAGTAATGGGAAACACTGAAGCTTTCTTT. Translation gives CASSYKVMGNTEAFF.

V gene TRBV21-1 combines with J gene TRBJ1-5. TRBV21-1 is a known pseudogene. The CDR3 is 15 residues long. Here the CDR3 reads CASSTLTLRNQPQHF. The CDR3 DNA is TGTGCCAGCAGCACGTTGACTCTGCGGAATCAGCCCCAGCATTTT.

The chain has TRBV9 and TRBJ2-5; 7 bases line up with TRBD2. CDR1 is SGDLS and CDR2 is YYNGEE in the germline V gene. V shed 0 bases, J shed 5 bases, and the junction held 10 bases outside the gene matches. CDR3 length: 16 amino acids. The CDR3 nucleotides read TGTGCCAGCAGCGTAGCGGGGGGAATGATAGGGGAGACCCAGTACTTC. Encoded protein: CASSVAGGMIGETQYF.

V is TRBV28 and J is TRBJ1-2; D not certain. CDR3 length: 17 residues. Trimming shortened V by 4 bases and J by 1 base, and 19 bases separated the two germline ends. CDR1 and CDR2 (germline): MDHEN, SYDVKM. The CDR3 here is CASSSMGNPSVNYGYTF. In DNA, the CDR3 is TGTGCCAGCAGTTCGATGGGCAATCCCTCGGTTAACTATGGCTACACCTTC.

CDR3 nucleotides: TGTGCCAGCAGTTACTCTAATTGGACCGGTGGAGCCAAAAACATTCAGTACTTC. It is translated as CASSYSNWTGGAKNIQYF. This sequence joins TRBV6-2 or TRBV6-3 and TRBJ2-4, with no clear D. This CDR3 comprises 18 residues. Trimming pared 0 bases from V and 0 bases from J, leaving 15 bases between. Germline V gene sequence: CDR1 MNHEY, CDR2 SVGEGT.

The chain uses TRBV29-1 and TRBJ2-7, with 8 nucleotides matching TRBD2. V was pared by 3 bases and J by 1 base, with 8 bases of the junction left unmatched. The CDR3 runs to 15 residues. Germline V gene sequence: CDR1 SQVTM, CDR2 ANQGSEA. The CDR3 DNA sequence: TGCAGCGTTGAGGCTGGCGGGACTAGATCCTACGAGCAGTACTTC. Translating gives CSVEAGGTRSYEQYF.

The V and J genes are TRBV19 and TRBJ1-4; D not certain. The CDR3 runs 13 residues. The V end lost 3 bases, the J end lost 9 bases, and 11 bases lay between the germline ends. Germline V gives CDR1 LNHDA, CDR2 SQIVND (reference sequence). The CDR3 DNA is TGTGCCAGTAGTATCGATGTTGGGAAAAAACTGTTTTTT. Translation gives CASSIDVGKKLFF.

The chain is built from TRBV2 and TRBJ1-1, with D unclear. The CDR3 sequence is 15 residues long. Deletions cut 0 bases from V and 1 base from J, with 9 bases between. Germline V CDR1 and CDR2: SNHLY, FYNNEI. The CDR3 protein is CASSEAHTGNTEAFF. In nucleotides, the CDR3 is TGTGCCAGCAGTGAAGCTCACACTGGGAACACTGAAGCTTTCTTT.

The gene calls are TRBV7-9 and TRBJ2-1; 7 bases agree with TRBD2. Germline values: CDR1 SEHNR, CDR2 FQNEAQ (reference sequence). V lost 5 bases and J lost 10; bases outside the gene matches: 17. The CDR3 spans 16 residues. This chain's CDR3 is CASSPSLGGGPREQFF. The CDR3 DNA follows: TGTGCCAGCAGCCCCTCTCTGGGGGGAGGGCCCCGGGAGCAGTTCTTC.

The chain couples TRBV18 to TRBJ1-4; D unclear. The V gene's germline CDR1 is KGHSH and CDR2 LQKENI. V was shortened by 0 bases and J by 4 bases, with 9 bases between the two germline ends. This CDR3 is built from 15 residues. CDR3 residues: CASSPPLGLNEKLFF. DNA for the CDR3: TGTGCCAGCTCACCACCGTTAGGGCTTAATGAAAAACTGTTTTTT.

This clone has just one count. The V and J genes are TRBV6-1 and TRBJ1-3, with TRBD1 as a possible D gene (6 bases). CDR3 length equals 17 residues. With 1 base removed from V and 0 bases from J, the gap between germline ends came to 13 bases. CDR1 and CDR2 from the germline V gene are MNHNS and SASEGT. CDR3: CASSEGTAALSGNTIYF. As DNA, the CDR3 is TGTGCCAGCAGTGAAGGGACAGCCGCACTCTCTGGAAACACCATATATTTT.

This chain connects TRBV2 to TRBJ2-6, with D perhaps matching TRBD2 (6 bases). From germline, CDR1 is SNHLY and CDR2 FYNNEI. The V and J ends lost 7 bases and 0 bases respectively, with 19 bases between them. The CDR3 consists of 18 residues. The CDR3 DNA reads TGTGCCAGCATCCAGGGAGGAGGGTCGATCTCTGGGGCCAACGTCCTGACTTTC. Protein sequence: CASIQGGGSISGANVLTF.

V usage is TRBV6-6 and J usage is TRBJ1-4; D gene ambiguous. CDR1 and CDR2 from the germline V gene are MNHNY and SVGAGI (reference sequence). V lost 4 bases, J lost 8 bases, and 8 bases lay in between. The CDR3 is 12 amino acids. Here the CDR3 reads CASSLEREKLFF. In nucleotides, the CDR3 is TGTGCCAGCAGTTTAGAAAGAGAAAAACTGTTTTTT.

CDR3 sequence: CASSLQGMNTEAFF. As DNA, the CDR3 is TGTGCCAGCAGCTTACAGGGGATGAACACTGAAGCTTTCTTT. This chain joins TRBV7-3 and TRBJ1-1; a weak D match, TRBD1 (6 bases). The length of the CDR3 is 14 residues. Germline CDR1 is SGHTA and CDR2 is FQGTGA. The V gene lost 2 bases and the J gene lost 0 bases, with 7 bases spanning the gap.

The rearrangement links TRBV5-8 to TRBJ1-6, with 7 nucleotides matching TRBD1. V was clipped by 4 bases and J by 14 bases; unmatched bases: 18. CDR3 length: 16 amino acids. Germline CDR1 SGHTS, CDR2 YDEGEE. CDR3 protein: CASSPPPGQKVRALHF. The CDR3 DNA sequence: TGTGCCAGCAGCCCCCCTCCGGGACAGAAGGTTAGGGCCCTCCACTTT. The full variable domain, in which reference TRBV5-8 and TRBJ1-6 provide the parts outside the CDR3, is EAGVTQSPTHLIKTRGQQATLRCSPISGHTSVYWYQQALGLGLQFLLWYDEGEERNRGNFPPRFSGRQFPNYSSELNVNALELEDSALYLCASSPPPGQKVRALHFGNGTRLTVT.

The rearrangement joins TRBV6-6 to TRBJ1-6, with 7 bases aligning to TRBD1. After removal of 7 bases from V and 0 bases from J, the junction contained 6 bases not matched to a gene. Germline V lookup: CDR1 MNHNY, CDR2 SVGAGI (reference sequence). The CDR3 sequence is 16 residues long. CDR3 DNA sequence: TGTGCCAGCATTGCGGACAGGACCTCCTATAATTCACCCCTCCACTTT. As protein: CASIADRTSYNSPLHF.

The rearrangement uses TRBV6-5 and TRBJ1-6; perhaps TRBD1 as D (6 bases). Germline CDR1 MNHEY, CDR2 SVGAGI. Trimming removed 0 bases at V and 6 bases at J, with 12 bases between. This CDR3 region has 16 residues. The CDR3 nucleotides are TGTGCCAGCAGTTACTCGGGGGCGCGAAGTAATTCACCCCTCCACTTT. It is translated as CASSYSGARSNSPLHF.

This sequence joins TRBV13 and TRBJ1-6; D is perhaps TRBD1 (5 bases). V was pared by 4 bases and J by 6 bases, with 16 bases between. The germline V gene encodes CDR1 PRHDT and CDR2 FYEKMQ (reference sequence). The CDR3 totals 16 residues. CDR3 nucleotide sequence: TGTGCCAGCAGCTCTCAGGGAGGGAATGGTAATTCACCCCTCCACTTT. As protein: CASSSQGGNGNSPLHF.

The chain is built from TRBV3-1 (or the pseudogene TRBV3-2) and TRBJ2-1; TRBD1 matches 7 bases. The CDR3 consists of 16 residues. J lost 4 bases, V lost 2 bases, and 8 bases had no gene match. Germline CDR1 is LGHDT and CDR2 is YNNKEL (reference sequence). The CDR3 DNA is TGTGCCAGCAGCCAACAGGGAGACAGGGCGTACAATGAGCAGTTCTTC. This encodes CASSQQGDRAYNEQFF.

This sequence joins TRBV6-6 and TRBJ1-4; D gene ambiguous. Trimming pared 4 bases from V and 0 bases from J, leaving 12 bases between. The CDR3 totals 16 residues. The germline V gene has CDR1 MNHNY and CDR2 SVGAGI (reference sequence). The CDR3 DNA follows: TGTGCCAGCAGTTCTACAGATTCCGCAACTAATGAAAAACTGTTTTTT. Translated: CASSSTDSATNEKLFF.

The genes are TRBV28 and TRBJ2-7; D not certain. CDR1 and CDR2 (germline): MDHEN, SYDVKM. CDR3 length: 14 amino acids. V was clipped by 8 bases and J by 2 bases, with 16 bases between them. DNA for the CDR3: TGTGCCAGCGCCGCGGCGGCTAGGACCTACGAGCAGTACTTC. Translating it yields CASAAAARTYEQYF.

This sequence joins TRBV5-6 and TRBJ1-2; D remains ambiguous. Trimming pared 4 bases from V and 5 bases from J, leaving 9 bases between. The CDR3 consists of 12 residues. CDR1 is SGHDT, CDR2 YYEEEE, per germline. The CDR3 DNA reads as TGTGCCAGCAGCGCCAGATTTTATGGCTACACCTTC. It encodes CASSARFYGYTF.

This rearrangement joins TRBV19 to TRBJ1-1; a weak D match, TRBD1 (6 bases). Trimming removed 7 bases from V and 2 bases from J, with 11 bases in between. Looked up from germline, CDR1 is LNHDA and CDR2 is SQIVND (reference sequence). This CDR3 has 13 residues. This CDR3 reads CASNLDRNTEAFF. The DNA for the CDR3 is TGTGCCAGTAACCTGGACAGAAACACTGAAGCTTTCTTT.

The gene calls are TRBV6-6 and TRBJ1-1; no reliable D call. The ends were cut back, 11 bases at V and 1 base at J, with 17 bases in the middle. The CDR3 runs to 14 residues. The germline gives CDR1 MNHNY, CDR2 SVGAGI (reference sequence). CDR3 protein: CAAVDPWGNTEAFF. In DNA, the CDR3 is TGTGCCGCGGTTGACCCTTGGGGGAACACTGAAGCTTTCTTT.

The chain recombines TRBV7-3 with TRBJ2-7; D gene ambiguous. Germline V gene lookup returns CDR1 SGHTA and CDR2 FQGTGA. Deletions cut 5 bases from V and 6 bases from J, with 14 bases between. The CDR3 is made up of 13 amino acids. The CDR3 here is CASSPGPRGEQYF. DNA for the CDR3: TGTGCCAGCAGCCCCGGTCCCAGAGGCGAGCAGTACTTC.

The DNA for the CDR3 is TGTGCCCACCCTAGGGGGGACACCGGGGAGCTGTTTTTT. Translation: CAHPRGDTGELFF. The chain couples TRBV7-9 to TRBJ2-2; the D call may be TRBD1 or TRBD2 (6 bases each). The CDR3 is made up of 13 amino acids. Trimming removed 11 bases at V and 3 bases at J, with 13 bases between. Germline V gene lookup returns CDR1 SEHNR and CDR2 FQNEAQ (reference sequence).

The gene calls are TRBV27 and TRBJ2-7; TRBD1 aligns across 7 bases. Germline trimming cut 5 bases from V and 1 base from J; bases unmatched to any gene: 5. The germline V gene encodes CDR1 MNHEY and CDR2 SMNVEV (reference sequence). This CDR3 region has 14 residues. CDR3 DNA: TGTGCCAGCAGTGTAAGACAGGGTTCCTACGAGCAGTACTTC. Protein: CASSVRQGSYEQYF.